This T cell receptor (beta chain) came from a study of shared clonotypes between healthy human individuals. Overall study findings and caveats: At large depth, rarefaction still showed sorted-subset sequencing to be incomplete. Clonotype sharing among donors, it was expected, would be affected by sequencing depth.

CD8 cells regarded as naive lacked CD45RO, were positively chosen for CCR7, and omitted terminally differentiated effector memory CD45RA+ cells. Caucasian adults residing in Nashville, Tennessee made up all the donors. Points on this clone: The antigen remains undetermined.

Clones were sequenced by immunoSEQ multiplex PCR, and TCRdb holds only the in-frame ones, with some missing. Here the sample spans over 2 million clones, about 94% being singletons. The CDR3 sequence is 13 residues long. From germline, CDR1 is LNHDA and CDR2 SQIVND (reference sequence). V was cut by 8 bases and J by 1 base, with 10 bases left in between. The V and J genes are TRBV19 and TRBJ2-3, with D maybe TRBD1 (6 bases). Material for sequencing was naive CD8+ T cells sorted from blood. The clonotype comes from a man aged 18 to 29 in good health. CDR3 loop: CASGTGRTDTQYF. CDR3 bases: TGTGCCAGTGGCACAGGGCGCACAGATACGCAGTATTTT.